Described below is a single T cell receptor (beta chain) sequence and its context. CDR1 is SGHDT, CDR2 YYEEEE, per germline. The J segment lost 15 bases and the V segment lost 0 bases, leaving 4 bases of the junction unmatched. This CDR3 is 12 amino acids long. The sample originates from a study of technical replicates of blood from several donors. The method was immunoSEQ multiplex PCR; TCRdb's version includes in-frame clones alone and lacks a portion of them. The table has about 83,000 clones, less than 95% seen once. The chain combines TRBV5-6 with TRBJ2-1; 9 bases are shared with TRBD2. This TCR came from a human donor in good health. The specimen was T cells isolated from PBMCs. CDR3 sequence: CASSLVPGLAFF. The CDR3 nucleotides read TGTGCCAGCAGCTTGGTTCCGGGACTAGCGTTCTTC.